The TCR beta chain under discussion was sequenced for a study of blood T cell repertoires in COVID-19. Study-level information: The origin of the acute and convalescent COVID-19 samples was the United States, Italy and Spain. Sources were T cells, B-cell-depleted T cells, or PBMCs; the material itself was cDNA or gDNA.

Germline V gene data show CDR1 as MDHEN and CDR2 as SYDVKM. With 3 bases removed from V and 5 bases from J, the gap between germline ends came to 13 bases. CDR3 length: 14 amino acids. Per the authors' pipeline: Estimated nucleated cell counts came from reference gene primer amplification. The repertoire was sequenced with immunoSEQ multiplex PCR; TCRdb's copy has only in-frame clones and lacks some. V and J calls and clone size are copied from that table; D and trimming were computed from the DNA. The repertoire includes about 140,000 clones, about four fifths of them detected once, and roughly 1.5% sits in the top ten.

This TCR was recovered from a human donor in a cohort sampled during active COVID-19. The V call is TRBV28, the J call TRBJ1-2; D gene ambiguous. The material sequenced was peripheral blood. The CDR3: CASSFHGGPYGYTF. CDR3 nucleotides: TGTGCCAGCAGTTTCCATGGAGGCCCTTATGGCTACACCTTC.